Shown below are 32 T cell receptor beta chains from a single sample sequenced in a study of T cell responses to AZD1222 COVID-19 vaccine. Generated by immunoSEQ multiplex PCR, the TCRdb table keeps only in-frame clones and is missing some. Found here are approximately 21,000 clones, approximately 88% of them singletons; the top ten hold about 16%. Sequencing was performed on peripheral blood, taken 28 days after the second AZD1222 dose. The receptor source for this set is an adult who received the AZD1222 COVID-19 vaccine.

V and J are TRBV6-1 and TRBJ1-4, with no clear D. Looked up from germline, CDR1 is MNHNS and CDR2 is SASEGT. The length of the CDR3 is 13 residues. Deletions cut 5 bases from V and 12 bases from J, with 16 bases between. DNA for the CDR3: TGTGCCAGCAGTTCCTTCACGACCTCAGAACTGTTTTTT. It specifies CASSSFTTSELFF.

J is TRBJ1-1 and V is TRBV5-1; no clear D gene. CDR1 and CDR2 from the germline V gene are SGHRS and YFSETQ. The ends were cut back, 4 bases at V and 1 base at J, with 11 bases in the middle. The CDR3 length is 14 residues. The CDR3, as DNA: TGCGCCAGCAGCATAATAGGCCAGAACACTGAAGCTTTCTTT. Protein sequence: CASSIIGQNTEAFF.

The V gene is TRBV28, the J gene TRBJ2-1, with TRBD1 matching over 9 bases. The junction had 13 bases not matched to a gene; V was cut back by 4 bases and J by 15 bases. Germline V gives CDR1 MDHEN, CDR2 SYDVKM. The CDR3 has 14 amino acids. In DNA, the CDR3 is TGTGCCAGCAGTTCCGACGCCCCCGGACAGGGGCCGTTCTTC. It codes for CASSSDAPGQGPFF.

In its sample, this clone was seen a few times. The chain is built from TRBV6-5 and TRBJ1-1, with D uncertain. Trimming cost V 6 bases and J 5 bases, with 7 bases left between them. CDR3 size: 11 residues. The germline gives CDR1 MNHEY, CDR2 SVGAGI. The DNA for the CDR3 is TGTGCCAGCAGGCGACATACTGAAGCTTTCTTT. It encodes CASRRHTEAFF.

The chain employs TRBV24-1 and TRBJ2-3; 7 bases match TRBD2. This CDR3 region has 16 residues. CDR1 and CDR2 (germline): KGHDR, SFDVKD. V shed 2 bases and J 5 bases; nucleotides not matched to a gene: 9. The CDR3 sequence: CATSDSLAEGLDTQYF. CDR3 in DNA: TGTGCCACCAGTGATTCTCTAGCGGAGGGATTAGATACGCAGTATTTT.

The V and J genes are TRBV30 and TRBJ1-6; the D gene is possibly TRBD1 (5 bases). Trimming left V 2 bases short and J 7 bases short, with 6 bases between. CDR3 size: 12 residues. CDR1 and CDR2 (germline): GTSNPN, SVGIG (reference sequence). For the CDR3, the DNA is TGTGCCTGGAGTAGACAGAATTCACCCCTCCACTTT. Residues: CAWSRQNSPLHF.

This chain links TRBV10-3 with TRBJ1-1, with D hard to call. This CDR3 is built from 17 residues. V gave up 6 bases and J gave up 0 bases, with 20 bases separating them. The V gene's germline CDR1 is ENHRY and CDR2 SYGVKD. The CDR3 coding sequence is TGTGCCATCAGCGACCTAGCCCGACCGGGTATGAACACTGAAGCTTTCTTT. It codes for CAISDLARPGMNTEAFF.

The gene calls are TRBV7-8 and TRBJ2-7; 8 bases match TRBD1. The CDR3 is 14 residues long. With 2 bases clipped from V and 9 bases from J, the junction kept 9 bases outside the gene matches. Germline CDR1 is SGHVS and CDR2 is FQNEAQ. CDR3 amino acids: CASSLQGAPGGQYF. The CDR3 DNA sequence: TGTGCCAGCAGCTTACAGGGGGCCCCTGGGGGGCAGTACTTC.

CDR3 DNA sequence: TGTGCCAGCAGCTTGGCAGTACTAGCGGGAGGTGAGACCCAGTACTTC. It codes for CASSLAVLAGGETQYF. J is TRBJ2-5 and V is TRBV5-6; TRBD2 matches 12 bases. CDR1 is SGHDT, CDR2 YYEEEE, per germline. There are 16 residues in the CDR3. With V trimmed by 0 bases and J by 5 bases, 5 bases remained unmatched.

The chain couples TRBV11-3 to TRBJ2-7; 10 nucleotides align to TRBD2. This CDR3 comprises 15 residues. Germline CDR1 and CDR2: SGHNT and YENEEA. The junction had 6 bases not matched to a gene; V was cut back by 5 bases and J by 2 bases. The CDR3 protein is CASSVGTSEAYEQYF. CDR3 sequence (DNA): TGTGCCAGCAGCGTAGGGACTAGCGAGGCCTACGAGCAGTACTTC.

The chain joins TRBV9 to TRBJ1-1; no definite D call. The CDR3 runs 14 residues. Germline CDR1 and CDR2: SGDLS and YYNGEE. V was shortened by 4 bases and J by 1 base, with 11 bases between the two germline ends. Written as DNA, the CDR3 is TGTGCCAGCAGCCTCAGGAGAGGGAACACTGAAGCTTTCTTT. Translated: CASSLRRGNTEAFF.

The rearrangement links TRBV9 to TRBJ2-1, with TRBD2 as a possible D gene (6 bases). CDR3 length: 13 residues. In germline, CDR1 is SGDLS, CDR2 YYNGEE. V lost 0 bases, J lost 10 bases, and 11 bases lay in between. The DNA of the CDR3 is TGTGCCAGCAGCGTAGGGAGGGCGAGGGAGCAGTTCTTC. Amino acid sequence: CASSVGRAREQFF.

CDR3 DNA: TGTGCCAGCTCCCCCGGGACAGAAAACACCGGGGAGCTGTTTTTT. It translates to CASSPGTENTGELFF. The chain is built from TRBV18 and TRBJ2-2; 7 bases line up with TRBD1. J lost 2 bases, V lost 6 bases, and 6 bases had no gene match. The germline CDR1 and CDR2 sequences are KGHSH and LQKENI. The CDR3 is made up of 15 amino acids.

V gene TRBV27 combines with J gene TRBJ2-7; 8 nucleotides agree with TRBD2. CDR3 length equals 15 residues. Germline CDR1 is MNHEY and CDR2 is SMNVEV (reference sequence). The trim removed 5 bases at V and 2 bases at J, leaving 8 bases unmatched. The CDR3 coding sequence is TGTGCCAGCAGTCCCTTAGCGGGACCCGCCTACGAGCAGTACTTC. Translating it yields CASSPLAGPAYEQYF.

CDR3 DNA sequence: TGCGCCAGCAGCTTGAGTCTAGCGGGAGGAAGTTACAATGAGCAGTTCTTC. Residues: CASSLSLAGGSYNEQFF. The J gene is TRBJ2-1, the V gene TRBV5-1; 11 bases line up with TRBD2. The CDR3 runs to 17 residues. Germline CDR1 is SGHRS and CDR2 is YFSETQ. J was trimmed by 4 bases and V by 1 base; bases with no gene match: 7.

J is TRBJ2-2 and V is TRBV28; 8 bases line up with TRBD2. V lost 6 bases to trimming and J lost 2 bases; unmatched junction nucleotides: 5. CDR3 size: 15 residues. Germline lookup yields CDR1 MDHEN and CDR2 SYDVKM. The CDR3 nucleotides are TGTGCCAGCAGACGAGCGGGAGCCAACACCGGGGAGCTGTTTTTT. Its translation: CASRRAGANTGELFF.

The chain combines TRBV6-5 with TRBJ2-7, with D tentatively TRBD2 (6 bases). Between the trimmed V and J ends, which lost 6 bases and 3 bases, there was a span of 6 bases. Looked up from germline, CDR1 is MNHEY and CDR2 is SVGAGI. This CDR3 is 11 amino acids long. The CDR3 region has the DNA TGTGCCAGCAGGGGGGGCTACGAGCAGTACTTC. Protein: CASRGGYEQYF.

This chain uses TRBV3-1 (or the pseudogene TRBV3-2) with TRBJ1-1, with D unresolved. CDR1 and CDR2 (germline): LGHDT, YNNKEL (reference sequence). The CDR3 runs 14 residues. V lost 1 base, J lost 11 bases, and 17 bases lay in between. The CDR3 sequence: CASSQGYTGVGAFF. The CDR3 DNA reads TGTGCCAGCAGCCAAGGATACACCGGTGTTGGGGCTTTCTTT.

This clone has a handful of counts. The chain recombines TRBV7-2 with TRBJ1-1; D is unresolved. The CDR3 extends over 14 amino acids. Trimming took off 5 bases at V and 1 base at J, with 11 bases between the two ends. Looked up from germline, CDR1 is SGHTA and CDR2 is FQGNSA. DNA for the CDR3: TGTGCCAGCAGCCCAGACGCCGAGAACACTGAAGCTTTCTTT. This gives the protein CASSPDAENTEAFF.

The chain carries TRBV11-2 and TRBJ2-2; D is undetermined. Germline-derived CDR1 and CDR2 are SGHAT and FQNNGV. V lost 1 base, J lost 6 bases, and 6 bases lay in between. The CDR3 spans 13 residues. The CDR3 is CASSLGVAGELFF. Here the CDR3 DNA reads TGTGCCAGCAGCTTAGGAGTTGCCGGGGAGCTGTTTTTT.

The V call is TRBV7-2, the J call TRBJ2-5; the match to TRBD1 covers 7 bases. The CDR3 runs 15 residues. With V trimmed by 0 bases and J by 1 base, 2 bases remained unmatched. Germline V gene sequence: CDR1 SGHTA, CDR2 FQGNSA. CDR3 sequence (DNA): TGTGCCAGCAGCTTAGCGACAGGGACCCAAGAGACCCAGTACTTC. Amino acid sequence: CASSLATGTQETQYF.

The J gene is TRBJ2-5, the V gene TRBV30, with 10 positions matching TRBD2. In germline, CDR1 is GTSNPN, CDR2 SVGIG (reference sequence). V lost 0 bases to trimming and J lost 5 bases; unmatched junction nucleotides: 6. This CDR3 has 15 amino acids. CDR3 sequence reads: CAWSVSSGSMETQYF. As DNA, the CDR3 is TGTGCCTGGAGTGTGTCTAGCGGGAGTATGGAGACCCAGTACTTC. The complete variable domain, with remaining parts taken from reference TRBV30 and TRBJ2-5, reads SQTIHQWPATLVQPVGSPLSLECTVEGTSNPNLYWYRQAAGRGLQLLFYSVGIGQISSEVPQNLSASRPQDRQFILSSKKLLLSDSGFYLCAWSVSSGSMETQYFGPGTRLLVL.

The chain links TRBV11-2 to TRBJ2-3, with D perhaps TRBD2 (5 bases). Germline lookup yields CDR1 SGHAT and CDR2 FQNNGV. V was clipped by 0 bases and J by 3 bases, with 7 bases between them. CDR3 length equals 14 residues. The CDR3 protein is CASSLDPGTDTQYF. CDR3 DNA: TGTGCCAGCAGCTTAGATCCGGGGACAGATACGCAGTATTTT.

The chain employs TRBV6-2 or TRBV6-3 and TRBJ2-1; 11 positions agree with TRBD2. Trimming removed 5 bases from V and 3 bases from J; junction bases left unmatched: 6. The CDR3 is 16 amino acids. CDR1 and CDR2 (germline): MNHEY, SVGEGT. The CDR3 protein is CASSTPTSGNYNEQFF. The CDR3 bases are TGTGCCAGCAGTACCCCGACTAGCGGGAACTACAATGAGCAGTTCTTC.

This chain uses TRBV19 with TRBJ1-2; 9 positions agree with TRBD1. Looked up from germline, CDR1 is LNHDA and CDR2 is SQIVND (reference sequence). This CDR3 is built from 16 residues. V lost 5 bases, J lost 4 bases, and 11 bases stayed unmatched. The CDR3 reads CASSPRTGEGTYGYTF. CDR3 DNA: TGTGCCAGTAGTCCTCGGACAGGGGAAGGAACCTATGGCTACACCTTC.

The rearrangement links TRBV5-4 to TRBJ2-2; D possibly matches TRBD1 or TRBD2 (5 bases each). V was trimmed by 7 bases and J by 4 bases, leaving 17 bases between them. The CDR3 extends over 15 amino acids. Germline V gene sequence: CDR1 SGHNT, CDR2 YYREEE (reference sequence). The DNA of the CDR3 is TGTGCCAGCCACCTCGGGCAGGGAGTCACCGGGGAGCTGTTTTTT. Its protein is CASHLGQGVTGELFF.

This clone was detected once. The DNA for the CDR3 is TGCGCCAGCAGTCCAAACAGCCGCTACCAAGAGACCCAGTACTTC. It specifies CASSPNSRYQETQYF. The chain uses TRBV10-2 and TRBJ2-5; unclear D gene. The CDR3 runs 15 residues. The germline V and J ends were trimmed by 5 bases and 0 bases, with 13 bases remaining between them. Germline V gene data show CDR1 as WSHSY and CDR2 as SAAADI.

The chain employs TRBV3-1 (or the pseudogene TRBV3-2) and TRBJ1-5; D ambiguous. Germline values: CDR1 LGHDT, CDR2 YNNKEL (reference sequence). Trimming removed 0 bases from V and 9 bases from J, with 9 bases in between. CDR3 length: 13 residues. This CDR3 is CASSQDRSRPQHF. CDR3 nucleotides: TGTGCCAGCAGCCAAGATCGTTCCCGGCCCCAGCATTTT.

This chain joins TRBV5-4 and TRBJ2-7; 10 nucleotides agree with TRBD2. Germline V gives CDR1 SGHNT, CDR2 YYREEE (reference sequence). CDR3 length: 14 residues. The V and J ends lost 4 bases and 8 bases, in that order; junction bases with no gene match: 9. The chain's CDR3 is CASSRTGTSAQQYF. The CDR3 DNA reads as TGTGCCAGCAGCCGTACCGGGACTAGCGCCCAGCAGTACTTC.

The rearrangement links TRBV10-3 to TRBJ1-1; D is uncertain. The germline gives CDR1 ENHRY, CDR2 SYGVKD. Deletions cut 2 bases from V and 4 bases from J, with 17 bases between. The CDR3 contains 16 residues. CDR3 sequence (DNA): TGTGCCATCAGTGAGGGTGAGGGAGGGATTGTCACTGAAGCTTTCTTT. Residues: CAISEGEGGIVTEAFF.

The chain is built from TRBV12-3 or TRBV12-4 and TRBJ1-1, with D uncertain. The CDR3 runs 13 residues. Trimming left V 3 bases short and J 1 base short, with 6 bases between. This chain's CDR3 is CASSFQRNTEAFF. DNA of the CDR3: TGTGCCAGCAGTTTCCAGAGGAACACTGAAGCTTTCTTT.

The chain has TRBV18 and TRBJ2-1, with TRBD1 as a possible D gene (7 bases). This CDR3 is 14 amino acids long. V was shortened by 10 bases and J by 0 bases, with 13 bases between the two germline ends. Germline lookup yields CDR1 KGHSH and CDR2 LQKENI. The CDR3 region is CATTGRSSYNEQFF. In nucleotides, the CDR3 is TGTGCCACGACAGGGAGGAGCTCCTACAATGAGCAGTTCTTC.